These 27 T cell receptor beta chains were all obtained from the same sample, sequenced in a study of tumor and adjacent non-tumor tissue in lung cancer. The library came from three nested PCR rounds adapted from ARM-PCR protocols. TCRdb reanalysed the multiplex PCR reads using MiXCR and keeps one entry per CDR3 protein. This sample has some 80,000 distinct CDR3 sequences, with approximately 80% found just once. No cell sorting was done before RNA was extracted from the tissue. More than 3 cm separated this lung sample from the edge of the tumor. The sequenced material came from distant non-tumor lung tissue. These receptors were obtained from a man aged 60 to 69 with non-small cell lung cancer.

Turning to this clonotype: One end of the junction does not line up with germline, which may come from a read error. This chain joins TRBV20-1 and TRBJ1-2; D gene ambiguous. Germline CDR1 is DFQATT and CDR2 is SNEGSKA (reference sequence). The CDR3 loop spans 12 amino acids. CDR3 DNA: TGCAGTGACACCACTGGGAACTATGCCTACACCTTC. Translation gives CSDTTGNYAYTF.

Concerning this clonotype itself: This clone may be a read error of a much larger clone one base away. This sequence joins TRBV12-3 or TRBV12-4 and TRBJ2-2; D is possibly TRBD1 (5 bases). Trimming pared 7 bases from V and 8 bases from J, leaving 14 bases between. The CDR3 has 13 residues. In DNA, the CDR3 is TGTGCCAGCAAGGGTCAGGGTAGAGGGGAGCTGTTTTTT. It specifies CASKGQGRGELFF.

With respect to this clonotype: Without the conserved terminal phenylalanine or tryptophan, this CDR3 likely stems from a read error. The CDR3 DNA follows: TGTGCCAGCAGCCTAGGACTAGCGGGGAATGAGACCCAGTACTCC. This encodes CASSLGLAGNETQYS. The genes are TRBV12-3 or TRBV12-4 and TRBJ2-5; 12 bases match TRBD2. Trimming at V came to 6 bases and at J to 5 bases, leaving 7 bases not matched to a gene. The length of the CDR3 is 15 residues.

With respect to this clonotype: The CDR3 carries no conserved terminal phenylalanine or tryptophan, so it likely arises from a read error. No DNA is shown, since the ends of the CDR3 on it are uncertain; the CDR3 is the one TCRdb lists. This chain connects TRBV11-2 to TRBJ2-5; the table names TRBD1, a call not compared with the DNA. The CDR3 is 13 residues long, counting both termini. Germline loops: CDR1 SGHAT, CDR2 FQNNGV. The CDR3 spells CVSGSTGEETQYL.

Comments on this clonotype: One end of the junction fails to match germline, which may point to a read error. The chain combines TRBV11-2 with TRBJ2-5; a possible D gene is TRBD2 (6 bases). The CDR3 contains 15 residues. In germline, CDR1 is SGHAT, CDR2 FQNNGV. The CDR3, as DNA: TGTGCCAGCAGCTTGAACGAGACCGGACGGGAGACTCAGTACTTC. Translated, it gives CASSLNETGRETQYF.

Remarks on this clonotype: At one of its ends the junction is not consistent with the germline gene, which may arise from a read error. CDR3 amino acids: CASSLHGWQTEAFF. CDR3 coding DNA: TGTGCTAGCAGCTTGCACGGATGGCAGACTGAAGCTTTCTTT. J is TRBJ1-1 and V is TRBV11-3, with unresolved D. The length of the CDR3 is 14 residues. Germline assignment: CDR1 SGHNT and CDR2 YENEEA.

About this clonotype itself: This may come from a read error, since a much larger clone is one base off. V and J are TRBV11-2 and TRBJ2-7, with D perhaps matching TRBD1 (6 bases). The CDR3 consists of 15 residues. CDR1 and CDR2 (germline): SGHAT, FQNNGV. The chain's CDR3 is CASGLAPDSSYEQYF. The CDR3 nucleotides read TGTGCCAGCGGCTTAGCCCCGGACAGCTCCTACGAGCAGTACTTC.

This chain connects TRBV20-1 to TRBJ2-7; the D call may be TRBD1 or TRBD2 (5 bases each). Trimming left V 5 bases short and J 0 bases short, with 11 bases between. The CDR3 spans 13 residues. Germline loops: CDR1 DFQATT, CDR2 SNEGSKA (reference sequence). The CDR3 DNA reads as TGCAGTGCTGGGACGGTAATCTCCTACGAGCAGTACTTC. Translating gives CSAGTVISYEQYF.

V gene TRBV4-2 combines with J gene TRBJ1-2; 7 bases line up with TRBD1. The CDR3 spans 17 residues. Per germline, CDR1 LGHNA and CDR2 YNFKEQ. The V gene end was trimmed by 2 bases and the J gene end by 5 bases; junction bases not matched to a gene: 14. CDR3 nucleotide sequence: TGTGCCAGCAGCCAATATCGGTGGAGGGGGCAGGTGTATGGCTACACCTTC. This codes for CASSQYRWRGQVYGYTF.

A note on this clonotype: The junction differs from germline at one of its ends, possibly a read error. The V call is TRBV20-1, the J call TRBJ1-2; 9 nucleotides match TRBD1. The CDR3 is 14 residues long. Germline CDR1 reads DFQATT; CDR2 reads SNEGSKA (reference sequence). This chain's CDR3 is CSVQGQGRNYCYTF. The CDR3, as DNA: TGCAGTGTCCAGGGACAGGGAAGAAACTATTGCTACACCTTC.

The V gene is TRBV19, the J gene TRBJ2-6; possible D gene TRBD1, 5 bases. The CDR3 runs 21 residues. With 3 bases removed from V and 0 bases from J, the gap between germline ends came to 24 bases. Looked up from germline, CDR1 is LNHDA and CDR2 is SQIVND (reference sequence). The DNA of the CDR3 is TGTGCCAGTAGTATTAAGGGGCTGACGTGGACGGATCCCTCTGGGGCCAACGTCCTGACTTTC. Translation gives CASSIKGLTWTDPSGANVLTF. Looking up the rest from reference TRBV19 and TRBJ2-6 gives the full variable domain: DGGITQSPKYLFRKEGQNVTLSCEQNLNHDAMYWYRQDPGQGLRLIYYSQIVNDFQKGDIAEGYSVSREKKESFPLTVTSAQKNPTAFYLCASSIKGLTWTDPSGANVLTFGAGSRLTVL.

To note about this clonotype: The germline gene is not matched at one end of the junction; a read error may be the cause. The chain links TRBV4-3 to TRBJ2-2; the D gene is possibly TRBD1 (6 bases). Per germline, CDR1 LGHNA and CDR2 YSLEER. The CDR3 is 17 amino acids. The CDR3 loop reads CASSPRLGGGGTGEMFF. CDR3 nucleotide sequence: TGCGCCAGCAGCCCCAGACTGGGTGGGGGCGGCACCGGGGAGATGTTTTTC.

The chain joins TRBV4-1 to TRBJ2-1; 10 bases are shared with TRBD2. Germline V gene lookup returns CDR1 MGHRA and CDR2 YSYEKL. The CDR3 totals 15 residues. V gave up 10 bases and J gave up 7 bases; unmatched junction bases: 13. The chain's CDR3 is CATIPGSGRLNEQFF. The CDR3, as DNA: TGCGCCACCATCCCTGGTAGCGGGAGGCTAAATGAGCAGTTCTTC.

This clonotype was seen a single time. At one end the junction does not follow the germline gene, possibly because of a read error. This chain links TRBV4-1 with TRBJ1-5, with a weak D call TRBD1 (6 bases). The CDR3 has 16 amino acids. The germline V gene has CDR1 MGHRA and CDR2 YSYEKL. This CDR3 reads CASGQVWGHLKHPQHF. The CDR3 DNA follows: TGCGCCAGCGGCCAGGTGTGGGGGCATTTAAAACATCCCCAGCATTTT.

This clonotype occurred once. At one of its ends the junction is not consistent with the germline gene, which may arise from a read error. The V and J genes are TRBV6-1 and TRBJ2-5; D possibly matches TRBD1 or TRBD2 (7 bases each). The CDR3 covers 15 residues. Looked up from germline, CDR1 is MNHNS and CDR2 is SASEGT. The CDR3 nucleotides are TGCGCCGGCAGTGAACTAGCGAGGGGGCCCGAGACCCAGTACTTC. This codes for CAGSELARGPETQYF.

This clonotype was seen only a few times. The gene calls are TRBV11-2 and TRBJ1-3; D possibly corresponds to TRBD1 (6 bases). This CDR3 spans 16 amino acids. Germline CDR1 is SGHAT and CDR2 is FQNNGV. V shed 2 bases and J shed 10 bases, with 21 bases lying between them. The CDR3 DNA sequence: TGTGCCAGCAGCTTACCCCATACAGGGACGGAGAGTACCATATATTTT. Amino acids: CASSLPHTGTESTIYF.

In regard to this clonotype: A junction boundary mismatches the germline segment, possibly from a read error. The V gene is TRBV20-1, the J gene TRBJ2-1, with TRBD2 matching over 9 bases. The CDR3 length is 14 residues. CDR1 and CDR2 from the germline V gene are DFQATT and SNEGSKA (reference sequence). CDR3 DNA: TGCAGTGCTAGCGGGCTAGCGGGGAGCAATGAACAGTTCTTC. The encoded protein is CSASGLAGSNEQFF.

Details on this clonotype: The junction departs from the called germline gene at one end, perhaps through a read error. This sequence joins TRBV10-3 and TRBJ1-1; 11 bases are shared with TRBD1. The CDR3 loop spans 13 amino acids. Germline V gives CDR1 ENHRY, CDR2 SYGVKD. CDR3 residues: CTTDRGPNTEVFF. In DNA form, the CDR3 reads TGTACCACGGACAGGGGGCCGAACACTGAAGTTTTCTTT.

The chain carries TRBV20-1 and TRBJ2-4, with D possibly matching TRBD2 (5 bases). In germline, CDR1 is DFQATT, CDR2 SNEGSKA (reference sequence). This CDR3 has 15 residues. CDR3 nucleotide sequence: TGCACTACTAGAGATTATGATCGGGGCAAAAACATTCAGTACTTC. Residues: CTTRDYDRGKNIQYF.

About this clonotype itself: Given a much more abundant clone one base away, this may be a read error. V usage is TRBV11-2 and J usage is TRBJ2-1; perhaps D is TRBD1 or TRBD2 (5 bases each). Germline CDR1 and CDR2: SGHAT and FQNNGV. The CDR3 has 15 residues. V was cut by 5 bases and J by 9 bases, with 20 bases left in between. CDR3 nucleotides: TGTGCCAGCAGCCCCGGGGCTAGTCTAAGGAGTGAGCAGTTCTTC. Its translation: CASSPGASLRSEQFF.

In the case of this clonotype: The conserved closing phenylalanine or tryptophan is absent in this CDR3, likely reflecting a read error. The V gene is TRBV20-1, the J gene TRBJ2-5; TRBD1 matches 7 bases. Looked up from germline, CDR1 is DFQATT and CDR2 is SNEGSKA (reference sequence). There are 16 residues in the CDR3. The trim removed 6 bases at V and 1 base at J, leaving 14 bases unmatched. The CDR3 nucleotides read TGCAGTGCGAAAATCCTCCAGGGGGTAACCCAAGAGACCCAGTACCTC. Protein: CSAKILQGVTQETQYL.

The table lists this clonotype with a few counts. A clone one base away is much larger, so this may be a read error. The chain recombines TRBV7-2 with TRBJ1-6; D unclear. The CDR3 is 14 residues long. Trimming removed 1 base at V and 9 bases at J, with 10 bases between. Germline V lookup: CDR1 SGHTA, CDR2 FQGNSA. The CDR3 spells CASSLEASSSPLHF. DNA of the CDR3: TGTGCCAGCAGCTTAGAGGCCAGTAGTTCACCCCTCCACTTT.

This clonotype was seen just once. The junction shows a germline mismatch at one end, possibly a read error. The gene calls are TRBV4-2 and TRBJ2-5; 9 bases are a match to TRBD2. The CDR3 covers 17 residues. CDR1 is LGHNA, CDR2 YNFKEQ, per germline. The CDR3, as DNA: TGTGCCAGTAGCCAGGACCATAGCGGGAGTACCCAAGAGACCCAGTACTTC. The encoded protein is CASSQDHSGSTQETQYF.

To note about this clonotype: A read error may produce the germline difference seen at one junction end. The rearrangement joins TRBV20-1 to TRBJ1-3; D gene unclear. The CDR3 runs to 15 residues. From germline, CDR1 is DFQATT and CDR2 SNEGSKA (reference sequence). Here the CDR3 DNA reads TGCAGTGCTAGAGATGGAAGCAGTGATGGAAACACCGTATATTTT. This translates into CSARDGSSDGNTVYF.

This clonotype was observed a handful of times. This chain links TRBV7-9 with TRBJ1-1; weak D call: TRBD1 (5 bases). Germline V gene data show CDR1 as SEHNR and CDR2 as FQNEAQ (reference sequence). The CDR3 contains 12 residues. V lost 9 bases, J lost 8 bases, and 16 bases lay in between. The CDR3 sequence: CASSLRGPEAFF. The CDR3 coding sequence is TGTGCCAGTAGCCTTCGGGGCCCCGAAGCTTTCTTT.

On this clonotype itself: One end of the junction does not line up with germline, which may come from a read error. The chain recombines TRBV4-1 with TRBJ1-2; 9 nucleotides line up with TRBD1. Per the germline V gene, CDR1 is MGHRA and CDR2 is YSYEKL. There are 16 residues in the CDR3. In nucleotides, the CDR3 is TGCGACAGCAGACTAAGTACAGGGGGCAGTGTCTATTACTACACCTTC. The encoded protein is CDSRLSTGGSVYYYTF.

V is TRBV12-3 or TRBV12-4 and J is TRBJ1-1, with D perhaps matching TRBD1 (6 bases). The CDR3 is 15 residues long. V lost 7 bases and J 4 bases, leaving 19 bases between the germline ends. The CDR3 DNA sequence: TGTGCCAGCAAGGGAACAGGGTTGAGGGGCACTGAAGCTTTCTTT. It is translated as CASKGTGLRGTEAFF.